This TCR beta chain was recovered during a study of blood T cell repertoires in COVID-19. Across the study: Specimens from acute and convalescent COVID-19 originated in the United States, Italy and Spain. In each case, the material was cDNA or gDNA derived from T cells, B-cell-depleted T cells, or PBMCs.

With 6 bases clipped from V and 7 bases from J, the junction kept 13 bases outside the gene matches. Germline loops: CDR1 LGHDT, CDR2 YNNKEL (reference sequence). The CDR3 sequence is 15 residues long. Source study methods: By means of reference gene primer amplification, nucleated cell counts were estimated. Sequencing used immunoSEQ multiplex PCR; TCRdb keeps in-frame clones, though not all of them. The V and J calls and clone size were taken over from that table, and D and trimming were inferred from the DNA. Of 200,000 to 250,000 clones listed, around four fifths are singletons. This chain joins TRBV3-1 (or the pseudogene TRBV3-2) and TRBJ1-2, with 8 nucleotides matching TRBD1. The sequence was collected from a man aged 30-40 years who had recovered from COVID-19. The sequencing input was peripheral blood. Written as DNA, the CDR3 is TGTGCCAGCAGTATATCCGGAACAGGGGGGACTGGCTACACCTTC. This sequence encodes CASSISGTGGTGYTF.